This TCR beta chain was recorded in a study of cytomegalovirus exposure and HLA in healthy donors. This CDR3 is built from 15 residues. Germline V gives CDR1 MDHEN, CDR2 SYDVKM. Trimming removed 9 bases from V and 2 bases from J; junction bases left unmatched: 5. Sequencing was performed with immunoSEQ multiplex PCR; in TCRdb, only in-frame clones are kept and a portion is missing. Of over 110,000 clones listed, 84% are singletons. The rearrangement links TRBV28 to TRBJ1-6; 9 bases match TRBD1. Material for sequencing was PBMCs. The TCR was taken from a woman in her 30s in good health and CMV-seronegative. Written as DNA, the CDR3 is TGTGCCAGTCGGGACAGGGCCCCCTATAATTCACCCCTCCACTTT. This sequence encodes CASRDRAPYNSPLHF.